This paragraph reports one T cell receptor beta chain. Genomic DNA, serving as template, underwent TCR beta VDJ and CDR3 profiling. TCRdb independently ran MiXCR on the reads; one entry per CDR3 protein. The data contain approximately 170,000 distinct CDR3 sequences, around 43% of them singletons. The sample is drawn from a study of CD8+CD57+ T cells in acquired aplastic anemia. Across the whole study: Across the sorted CD4+ and CD8+ cells, DNA amounts averaged roughly 3 ug.

Those patients picked for sequencing had displayed CD8+CD57+ cell expansion on flow cytometry. Germline V gives CDR1 SQVTM, CDR2 ANQGSEA. With 4 bases removed from V and 4 bases from J, the gap between germline ends came to 5 bases. The CDR3 is 10 residues long. The clonotype originates from a human donor with aplastic anemia. The sequencing sample was made of sorted CD4+, CD8+, or CD8+CD57+ T cells (not recorded which) from PBMCs. The chain recombines TRBV29-1 with TRBJ2-7, with D unresolved. CDR3 sequence reads: CSVGDYEQYF. The CDR3 DNA reads TGCAGCGTTGGCGATTACGAGCAGTACTTC.